This T cell receptor beta chain comes out of a study of monozygotic twins with inflammatory bowel disease (dated by TCRdb to between 2018 and 2021). Notes on the research overall: The full study comprised 28 monozygotic twin pairs: nine German pairs (four IBD-concordant, five IBD-discordant) and 19 IBD-discordant Danish pairs. Disease-associated traits were sought mainly through comparisons between IBD patients and their genetically identical healthy co-twins within discordant pairs. Each individual had, on average, about 151 000 unique TCRalpha sequences and 181 000 unique TCRbeta sequences available for analysis.

Remarks on this clonotype: There is no known antigen for this receptor.

The germline V gene yields SGHRS for CDR1 and YFSETQ for CDR2. The cysteine opens and the phenylalanine closes a CDR3 of 15 amino acids. Only the protein is on record. From each donor, a roughly 2.4 ml peripheral blood sample was collected into PAXgene tubes and kept at -80 degrees C. Without any T cell sorting, total RNA was extracted from whole blood using the PAXgene blood miRNA kit on an automated QIAcube. Peripheral blood from monozygotic twin pairs, either concordant or discordant for inflammatory bowel disease, underwent deep TCRalpha and TCRbeta repertoire profiling that used unique molecular barcoding. Smoking habits were recorded for all twin pairs, and individuals were classified as current, former or never smokers. The paper as a whole reports these results and caveats: IBD patients shared fewer clonotypes with other individuals than healthy twins did, most markedly in patients showing signs of disease activity. No single strong signal or clonotype linked to IBD turned up in the results, so the idea that one exists was not supported. Repertoire similarity did not differ between concordant and discordant twins, which could be due to limited statistical power. Because patients received different immunosuppressive treatments, the repertoires may have picked up extra background noise and variability between individuals. IBD patients had lower TCRbeta repertoire diversity, measured by the inverse Simpson index, than their healthy co-twins. Distinction between different T cell subtypes could not be achieved in the analysis.

To prepare the library, 5' RACE was applied. Each TCR library was prepared from about 3.5 ug of total RNA. For each sample, cDNA was synthesized in eight separate reactions using SMARTScribe reverse transcriptase. Unique molecular identifiers containing a 6-nucleotide sample barcode were introduced through template switching during cDNA synthesis. TCRalpha and TCRbeta cDNA was amplified in two nested PCRs of around 15 and 9 cycles, and bead purification was carried out after each PCR. Before amplification, cDNA was treated with uracil DNA-glycosylase and purified using the QIAquick PCR purification kit. The second PCR added Illumina TruSeq-compatible adapters along with sample-specific barcodes. Library quality and concentration were assessed using TapeStation and Qubit, and roughly 5.5 ng of each library was pooled. Pooled libraries were sequenced on an Illumina HiSeq2500 single-index Rapid Run with 2 x 100 bp reads and custom sequencing primers. From the authors' description of their analysis: MiGEC version 1.2.6 was used for UMI-based consensus assembly to correct PCR and sequencing errors. MiXCR version 2.1.1 was used for V(D)J alignment, clonotype assembly and CDR3 extraction. Normalisation of gene usage, clonotype sharing and MAIT/NKT TCR abundance was achieved by analysing the top 1000, 10 000 and 20 000 clonotypes per sample. After downsampling to 27 000 UMIs, diversity was calculated as the inverse Simpson index using the vegan R package. Paired Mann-Whitney U tests were applied to discordant twin pairs, and Benjamini-Hochberg correction was used for multiple testing. After reprocessing by TCRdb, each CDR3 protein sequence is one entry, and no DNA is given. TCRdb, not the original authors, processed these V and J calls. The sample's table lists a count of about 450,000 distinct CDR3 sequences. Approximately 2.4% of the sample rests with the top ten.

This clonotype originated in a human donor with ulcerative colitis or Crohn's disease, or a healthy co-twin of an affected twin (not recorded which). This chain is built from TRBV5-1 and TRBJ1-1; TCRdb names TRBD1, which stays unverified in the absence of DNA. Sequencing was carried out using blood. The encoded CDR3 is CASSLAGTINTEAFF.